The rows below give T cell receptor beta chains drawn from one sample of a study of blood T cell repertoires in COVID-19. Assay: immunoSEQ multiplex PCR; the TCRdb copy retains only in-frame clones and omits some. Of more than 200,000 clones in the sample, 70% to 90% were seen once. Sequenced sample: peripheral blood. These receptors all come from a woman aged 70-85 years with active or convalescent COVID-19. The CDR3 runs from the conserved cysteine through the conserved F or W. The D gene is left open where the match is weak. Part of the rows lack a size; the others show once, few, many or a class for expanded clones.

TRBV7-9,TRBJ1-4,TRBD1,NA,TGTGCCAGCAGCTTAGCGGACAGGGTCCCCACTAATGAAAAACTGTTTTTT,CASSLADRVPTNEKLFF
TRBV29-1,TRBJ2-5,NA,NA,TGCAGCGTTGCCTGGGGCCTCACTCAAGAGACCCAGTACTTC,CSVAWGLTQETQYF
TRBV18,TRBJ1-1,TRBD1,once,TGTGCCAGCTCACCTCGACAGGGGGGGAGCACTGAAGCTTTCTTT,CASSPRQGGSTEAFF
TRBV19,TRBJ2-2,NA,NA,TGTGCCAGTAGTGCGCACAGGGTGGTCAACACCGGGGAGCTGTTTTTT,CASSAHRVVNTGELFF
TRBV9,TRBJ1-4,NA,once,TGTGCCAGCAGCGTAGAACAGATATCAACTAATGAAAAACTGTTTTTT,CASSVEQISTNEKLFF
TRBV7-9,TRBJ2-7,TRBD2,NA,TGTGCCAGCAGCTTAACCGGGGGGGGACTCGGCCTGTTCGAGCAGTACTTC,CASSLTGGGLGLFEQYF
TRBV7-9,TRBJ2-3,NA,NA,TGTGCCAGCAGCTTAGGGCGGGTATACACAGATACGCAGTATTTT,CASSLGRVYTDTQYF
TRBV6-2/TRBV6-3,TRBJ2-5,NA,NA,TGTGCCAGCAGCGGTAGGGGATCCTCGTCCCAAGAGACCCAGTACTTC,CASSGRGSSSQETQYF
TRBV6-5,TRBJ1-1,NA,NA,TGTGCCAGCGGGAGGTATGGGGCGAACACTGAAGCTTTCTTT,CASGRYGANTEAFF
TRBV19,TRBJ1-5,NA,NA,TGTGCCAGTAGTACGACAGATCCCTCACTTTATAGCAATCAGCCCCAGCATTTT,CASSTTDPSLYSNQPQHF
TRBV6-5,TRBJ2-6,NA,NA,TGTGCCAGCAGCCTGAACAGGGCCGGGGCCAACGTCCTGACTTTC,CASSLNRAGANVLTF
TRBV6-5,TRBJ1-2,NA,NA,TGTGCCAGCAGGGATGACAGCTATGGCTACACCTTC,CASRDDSYGYTF
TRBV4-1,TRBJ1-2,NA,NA,TGCGCCAGCAGTCGCGCGGCAGGAGGGATGGTCGCTGGCTACACCTTC,CASSRAAGGMVAGYTF
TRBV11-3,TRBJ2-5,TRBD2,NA,TGTGCCAGCAGACGTGGGGGGGGAGAGACCCAGTACTTC,CASRRGGGETQYF
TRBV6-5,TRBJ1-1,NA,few,TGTGCCAGCACCCCAGATCGGGACACTGAAGCTTTCTTT,CASTPDRDTEAFF
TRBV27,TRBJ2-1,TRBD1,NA,TGTGCCAGCAGTTTAGTCAGGGGGCTTTACAATGAGCAGTTCTTC,CASSLVRGLYNEQFF
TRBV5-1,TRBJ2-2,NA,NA,TGCGCCAGCAGCTCGCAGACGAACACCGGGGAGCTGTTTTTT,CASSSQTNTGELFF
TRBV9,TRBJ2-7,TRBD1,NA,TGTGCCAGCAGCGTAGCTGGACAGGGAGTCTACGAGCAGTACTTC,CASSVAGQGVYEQYF
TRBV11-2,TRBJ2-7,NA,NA,TGTGCCAGCAGCTTTAATTTTTTCGGGGGAGAGACCTCCTACGAGCAGTACTTC,CASSFNFFGGETSYEQYF
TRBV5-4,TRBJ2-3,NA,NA,TGTGCCAGCAGTCAAAGCGCCCTAAGCACAGATACGCAGTATTTT,CASSQSALSTDTQYF
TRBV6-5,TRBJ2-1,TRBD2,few,TGTGCCAGCAGTTACTCGGCGGGGGGGAATGCCAATGAGCAGTTCTTC,CASSYSAGGNANEQFF
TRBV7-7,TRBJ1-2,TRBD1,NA,TGTGCCGTACCAGGGGGAGGCGGGGGCTACACCTTC,CAVPGGGGGYTF
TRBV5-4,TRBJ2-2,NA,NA,TGTGCCAGCAGCTTGGGCCGTCTAGCCCCGGGCGGGGAGCTGTTTTTT,CASSLGRLAPGGELFF
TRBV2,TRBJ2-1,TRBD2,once,TGTGCCAGCCGGGCGGGACTAGGAAACGGGGGCTCCTACAATGAGCAGTTCTTC,CASRAGLGNGGSYNEQFF
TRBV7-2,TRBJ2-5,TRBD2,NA,TGTGCCAGCAGCTTAGGTTGGGGGGGGGAGACCCAGTACTTC,CASSLGWGGETQYF
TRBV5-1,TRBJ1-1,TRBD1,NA,TGCGCCAGCAGGGGACAGGTGAACACTGAAGCTTTCTTT,CASRGQVNTEAFF
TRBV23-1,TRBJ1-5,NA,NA,TGCGCCAGCAGTCAATCAGGAGGGAGGCGAGGGGATCAGCCCCAGCATTTT,CASSQSGGRRGDQPQHF
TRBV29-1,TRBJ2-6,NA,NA,TGCAGCGTTGCCCTCTCTGGGGCCAACGTCCTGACTTTC,CSVALSGANVLTF
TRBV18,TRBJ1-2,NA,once,TGTGCCAGCTCACGAGGGAGAGATGGCTACACCTTC,CASSRGRDGYTF
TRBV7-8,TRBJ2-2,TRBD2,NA,TGTGCCAGCAGCTTAGACTGGGGCGGGAGGCCCACCGGGGAGCTGTTTTTT,CASSLDWGGRPTGELFF
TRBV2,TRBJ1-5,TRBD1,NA,TGTGCCAGCAGTGGGACAGGGCCAGGACAGCCCCAGCATTTT,CASSGTGPGQPQHF
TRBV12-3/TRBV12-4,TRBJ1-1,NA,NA,TGTGCCAGCACCATTTGGGGGGGAACAGAAGCTTTCTTT,CASTIWGGTEAFF
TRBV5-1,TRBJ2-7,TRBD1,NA,TGCGCCAGCAGCGAAAGACAGGGAGACGACGAGCAGTACTTC,CASSERQGDDEQYF
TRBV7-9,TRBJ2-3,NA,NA,TGTGCCAGCAGCTTAACAGGCCACACAGATACGCAGTATTTT,CASSLTGHTDTQYF
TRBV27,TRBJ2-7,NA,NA,TGTGCCAGCAGGACAGGATTTTACTACGAGCAGTACTTC,CASRTGFYYEQYF
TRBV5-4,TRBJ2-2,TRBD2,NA,TGTGCCAGCAGCTTGCCTCAGCGGGAGATCACCGGGGAGCTGTTTTTT,CASSLPQREITGELFF
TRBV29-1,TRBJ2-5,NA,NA,TGCAGCGGCAAGCGGGAAGAGACCCAGTACTTC,CSGKREETQYF
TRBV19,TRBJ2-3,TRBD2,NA,TGTGCCAGTAGTAGAGATAGCGGGGGGGCCACAGATACGCAGTATTTT,CASSRDSGGATDTQYF
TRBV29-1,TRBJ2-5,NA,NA,TGCAGCGTTGCTCGAGACTATCAAGAGACCCAGTACTTC,CSVARDYQETQYF
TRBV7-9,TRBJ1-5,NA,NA,TGTGCCAGCAGCTTAGACGGGGGGCCCCAGCATTTT,CASSLDGGPQHF
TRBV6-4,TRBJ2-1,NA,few,TGTGCCAGCATCCGGTTGAGCTCCTACAATGAGCAGTTCTTC,CASIRLSSYNEQFF
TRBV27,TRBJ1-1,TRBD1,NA,TGTGCCAGCAGTTCACTGAAGGGACAGGGAGCCGCTGAAGCTTTCTTT,CASSSLKGQGAAEAFF
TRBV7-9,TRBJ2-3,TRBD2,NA,TGTGCCAGCAGCTTAGGGGTAGTCGGGAGGGCCGTAGATACGCAGTATTTT,CASSLGVVGRAVDTQYF
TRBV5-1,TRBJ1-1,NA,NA,TGCGCCAGCAGCTCACAGAGCCCGAACACTGAAGCTTTCTTT,CASSSQSPNTEAFF
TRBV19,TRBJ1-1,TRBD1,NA,TGTGCCAGTAGTCGGCAGGGGGACACTGAAGCTTTCTTT,CASSRQGDTEAFF
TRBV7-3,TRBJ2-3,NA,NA,TGTGCCAGCAGCCCGGGAGGCACAGATACGCAGTATTTT,CASSPGGTDTQYF
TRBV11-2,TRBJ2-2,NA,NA,TGTGCCAGCAGCTACAACGAGGCCACCGGGGAGCTGTTTTTT,CASSYNEATGELFF
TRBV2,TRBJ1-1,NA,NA,TGTGCCAGCAGAGGTGTGACGGGCACTGAAGCTTTCTTT,CASRGVTGTEAFF
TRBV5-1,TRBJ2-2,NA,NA,TGCGCCAGCAGCTTGCAGGGACACTACACCGGGGAGCTGTTTTTT,CASSLQGHYTGELFF
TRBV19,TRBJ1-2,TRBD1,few,TGTGCCAGTAGCCAGACAGGGGGCGGCTACACCTTC,CASSQTGGGYTF
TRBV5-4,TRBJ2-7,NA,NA,TGTGCCAGCAGCTTGACAGGGTACCACGAGCAGTACTTC,CASSLTGYHEQYF
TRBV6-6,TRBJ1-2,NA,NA,TGTGCCAGCAGTTACTCCCTAGAGGTGGAAGGCTACACCTTC,CASSYSLEVEGYTF
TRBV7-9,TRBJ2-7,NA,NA,TGTGCCAGCTCCCCCTCGGGCCAGGGCTCCTACGAGCAGTACTTC,CASSPSGQGSYEQYF
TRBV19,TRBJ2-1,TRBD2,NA,TGTGCCAGTAGTATCTACCCCGGACTAGCGGACAATGAGCAGTTCTTC,CASSIYPGLADNEQFF
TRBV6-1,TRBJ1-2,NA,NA,TGTGCCAGCAGTGAAGGGCCAGGGGAGAACTATGGCTACACCTTC,CASSEGPGENYGYTF
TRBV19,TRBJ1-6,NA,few,TGTGCCAGTAGGGGGCGGGGCTATAATTCACCCCTCCACTTT,CASRGRGYNSPLHF
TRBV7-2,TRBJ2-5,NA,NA,TGTGCCAGCAGCTTAGGGGGACAACCCCAAGAGACCCAGTACTTC,CASSLGGQPQETQYF
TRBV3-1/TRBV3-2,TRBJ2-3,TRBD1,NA,TGTGCCAGCACTCTAATGGACAGGGGAAGGGATACGCAGTATTTT,CASTLMDRGRDTQYF